Sequencing of this T cell receptor beta chain was carried out in a study of Ad26.COV2.S vaccination and SARS-CoV-2 variants. Study outcomes and limitations: Reported findings describe substantial breadth in spike-specific CD8+ and CD4+ T cell responses following vaccination. Measures of TCR breadth and depth may have fallen short of total T cell responses.

Treatment here: some 20 received Ad26.COV2.S at low or high dose, single or two shots; about 5 received placebo; per-sample allocation not given. Sampling occurred on day 63 after the first vaccine or placebo injection. It was an adult aged 18-55 years in Boston who was the donor. An Ad26 vector expressing Wuhan-strain SARS-CoV-2 spike served as the vaccine. Profiled with immunoSEQ multiplex PCR; TCRdb holds only in-frame clones, not every one. The table records 350,000 to 500,000 clones, approximately 89% of them present only once. With regard to this clone: The antigen remains unidentified.

The receptor's source is a person aged 18-65 years who received the Ad26.COV2.S COVID-19 vaccine or a placebo. The specimen comprised peripheral blood, sampled in a trial of Ad26.COV2.S vaccine versus placebo.

CDR3 region: CASSLFGGTDTQYF. The CDR3 DNA is TGCGCCAGCAGCTTGTTTGGGGGCACAGATACGCAGTATTTT. The rearrangement links TRBV5-1 to TRBJ2-3, with no clear D. This CDR3 is built from 14 residues. Germline CDR1 SGHRS, CDR2 YFSETQ. The V gene lost 1 base and the J gene lost 1 base, with 7 bases spanning the gap.